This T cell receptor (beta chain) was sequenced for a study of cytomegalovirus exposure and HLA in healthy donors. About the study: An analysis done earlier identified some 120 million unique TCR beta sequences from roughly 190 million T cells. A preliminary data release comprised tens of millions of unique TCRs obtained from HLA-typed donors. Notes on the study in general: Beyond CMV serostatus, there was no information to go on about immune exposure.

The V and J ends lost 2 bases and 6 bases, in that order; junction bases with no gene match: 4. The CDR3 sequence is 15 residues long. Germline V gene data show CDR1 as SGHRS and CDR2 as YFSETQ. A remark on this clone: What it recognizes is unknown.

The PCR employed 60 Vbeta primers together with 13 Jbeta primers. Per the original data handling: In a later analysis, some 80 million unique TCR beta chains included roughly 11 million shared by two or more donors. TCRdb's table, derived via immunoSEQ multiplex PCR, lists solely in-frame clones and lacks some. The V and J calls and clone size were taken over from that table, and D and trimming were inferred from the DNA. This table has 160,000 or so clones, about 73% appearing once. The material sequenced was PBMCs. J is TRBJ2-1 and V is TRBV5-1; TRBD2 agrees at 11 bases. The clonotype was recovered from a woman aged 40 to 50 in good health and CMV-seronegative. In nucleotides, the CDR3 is TGCGCCAGCAGCTTTAGCGGGGGGGCCCCCAATGAGCAGTTCTTC. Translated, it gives CASSFSGGAPNEQFF.